The clone carrying this T cell receptor beta chain has a count of ten or more. Its cognate antigen is unknown. The data are from a study of T cell repertoires in cytomegalovirus infection. Study-level information: Public TCR beta signatures were indicative of both CMV infection and a matching HLA type. Whole-study findings and limits: Accumulated public TCR beta family frequency recognized individuals carrying CMV together with the relevant HLA. The ex vivo response was dominated by HLA-C-restricted CMV-specific TCR beta clonotypes.

This CDR3 has 14 residues. Trimming left V 1 base short and J 0 bases short, with 6 bases between. The germline V gene encodes CDR1 LNHDA and CDR2 SQIVND (reference sequence). In TCRdb, the reads were re-called with MiXCR into one record per CDR3 protein. The table shows about 230,000 distinct CDR3 sequences, with roughly 6.5% occurring only once. The specimen was PBMCs. The sequence was collected from a human donor in good health (CMV status not recorded). Some clones in this sample may be carry-over from other donors' samples. The chain links TRBV19 to TRBJ1-2, with D maybe TRBD1 (6 bases). CDR3 residues: CASSIGTANYGYTF. CDR3 nucleotides: TGTGCCAGTAGTATAGGGACAGCTAACTATGGCTACACCTTC.